This T cell receptor (beta chain) was recorded in a study of shared T cell receptors in the human thymus. This CDR3 region has 16 residues. The ends were cut back, 4 bases at V and 0 bases at J, with 13 bases in the middle. Germline CDR1 and CDR2: LNHDA and SQIVND (reference sequence). Here immunoSEQ multiplex PCR was the method, and the copy in TCRdb shows in-frame clones only, minus some. The sample consists of hundreds of thousands of clones, more than 75% of them appearing once. Separately, the same data were catalogued under a study of human thymus T cells. As that study records: Corrective cardiac operations yielded the resected thymus tissue. Related work showed strongly overlapping thymic repertoires across unrelated individuals.

Source material: thymocytes. The rearrangement joins TRBV19 to TRBJ1-5, with a possible D match to TRBD1 (6 bases). The sequence came from a boy younger than two with a congenital heart defect. CDR3 bases: TGTGCCAGTAGTAACAGGGTTCCCCATAGCAATCAGCCCCAGCATTTT. It encodes CASSNRVPHSNQPQHF.